The 20 T cell receptor beta chains below were found in one sample sequenced in a study of CXCR3-negative and CXCR3-positive naive CD8 T cells. In preparing the TRB cDNA libraries, 5' RACE with UMI labels was used. With the 5' RACE reads reprocessed, TCRdb shows one record per CDR3 protein and no DNA. This sample's clone table lists 100,000 to 150,000 distinct CDR3 sequences. The source material was naive CXCR3- CD8+ T cells from blood. Documented subset: CD45RO-CCR7+CD27+CD95- naive CD8+ T cells lacking CXCR3 (TNR3-). The receptors come from a human donor in good health. Some clones in this sample may be carry-over from other donors' samples.

The chain recombines TRBV12-3 or TRBV12-4 with TRBJ1-1. This CDR3 is 11 amino acids long. CDR3 region: CASSSENEAFF.

The chain carries TRBV5-1 and TRBJ1-2; TCRdb picks TRBD1, but there is no DNA to check that call. Germline values: CDR1 SGHRS, CDR2 YFSETQ. The CDR3 contains 14 residues. The CDR3 spells CASSSLGALHGYTF.

This chain connects TRBV25-1 to TRBJ1-1. The CDR3 sequence is 15 residues long. Germline-derived CDR1 and CDR2 are MGHDK and SYGVNS. The CDR3 sequence is CASSEYRESRPEAFF. The complete variable domain, with remaining parts taken from reference TRBV25-1 and TRBJ1-1, reads EADIYQTPRYLVIGTGKKITLECSQTMGHDKMYWYQQDPGMELHLIHYSYGVNSTEKGDLSSESTVSRIRTEHFPLTLESARPSHTSQYLCASSEYRESRPEAFFGQGTRLTVV.

The chain uses TRBV28 and TRBJ2-2; the D gene TCRdb calls, TRBD1, cannot be checked with no DNA. Germline assignment: CDR1 MDHEN and CDR2 SYDVKM. This CDR3 contains 14 residues. The CDR3 region is CASIPRGGTGELFF. Variable domain in full (rest from reference TRBV28 and TRBJ2-2): DVKVTQSSRYLVKRTGEKVFLECVQDMDHENMFWYRQDPGLGLRLIYFSYDVKMKEKGDIPEGYSVSREKKERFSLILESASTNQTSMYLCASIPRGGTGELFFGEGSRLTVL.

The J gene is TRBJ2-7, the V gene TRBV7-9; TCRdb designates TRBD2, a call that cannot be tested without DNA. The CDR3 is made up of 17 amino acids. Looked up from germline, CDR1 is SEHNR and CDR2 is FQNEAQ (reference sequence). The CDR3 spells CASSPRLAGGPVHEQYF.

This chain connects TRBV7-9 to TRBJ2-7; TCRdb reports TRBD1, a call that lacks DNA to check it against. Looked up from germline, CDR1 is SEHNR and CDR2 is FQNEAQ (reference sequence). The CDR3 is made up of 15 amino acids. CDR3 region: CASSTAGQGTYEQYF. Full variable domain (rest looked up from reference TRBV7-9 and TRBJ2-7): DTGVSQNPRHKITKRGQNVTFRCDPISEHNRLYWYRQTLGQGPEFLTYFQNEAQLEKSRLLSDRFSAERPKGSFSTLEIQRTEQGDSAMYLCASSTAGQGTYEQYFGPGTRLTVT.

The V gene is TRBV9, the J gene TRBJ1-5; TCRdb picks TRBD1, but there is no DNA to check that call. From germline, CDR1 is SGDLS and CDR2 YYNGEE. The CDR3 covers 15 residues. The CDR3 loop is CASSADGTLDQPQHF.

The gene calls are TRBV5-1 and TRBJ1-1; TCRdb names TRBD1, which stays unverified in the absence of DNA. Germline CDR1 SGHRS, CDR2 YFSETQ. The CDR3 covers 12 residues. The chain's CDR3 is CASSRLGAEAFF.

CDR3 residues: CSVEGAGAGTTIYEQYF. The V gene is TRBV29-1, the J gene TRBJ2-7; the D gene TCRdb calls, TRBD2, cannot be checked with no DNA. Looked up from germline, CDR1 is SQVTM and CDR2 is ANQGSEA. This CDR3 is 17 amino acids long.

The chain recombines TRBV9 with TRBJ1-5. Looked up from germline, CDR1 is SGDLS and CDR2 is YYNGEE. The CDR3 sequence is 13 residues long. This CDR3 is CASSVDVGQPQHF.

This chain connects TRBV4-3 to TRBJ2-3; absent DNA, TCRdb's TRBD2 call cannot be checked. CDR1 and CDR2 from the germline V gene are LGHNA and YSLEER. The CDR3 has 17 amino acids. The CDR3 is CASSHDRLGKPTDTQYF.

The V gene is TRBV9, the J gene TRBJ2-4; the D call from TCRdb, TRBD1, cannot be confirmed without DNA. The germline CDR1 and CDR2 sequences are SGDLS and YYNGEE. This CDR3 is built from 12 residues. CDR3 residues: CASSVGTGIQYF.

The CDR3 loop is CASTIPNYGYTF. This chain links TRBV2 with TRBJ1-2. This CDR3 is 12 amino acids long. CDR1 and CDR2 from the germline V gene are SNHLY and FYNNEI.

This sequence joins TRBV28 and TRBJ2-2. Germline CDR1 MDHEN, CDR2 SYDVKM. The CDR3 is 13 amino acids. The CDR3 spells CASRDGNTGELFF.

The chain has TRBV6-2 or TRBV6-3 and TRBJ2-1; TCRdb reports TRBD2, a call that lacks DNA to check it against. The CDR3 spans 18 residues. CDR1 is MNHEY and CDR2 is SVGEGT in the germline V gene. The chain's CDR3 is CASSYASGEVSSYNEQFF.

The chain couples TRBV10-2 to TRBJ1-5. Germline CDR1 is WSHSY and CDR2 is SAAADI. The CDR3 runs to 15 residues. This CDR3 is CASSDSANSNQPQHF.

The V gene is TRBV11-2, the J gene TRBJ2-2; checking the TCRdb D call of TRBD2 is not possible without DNA. Per the germline V gene, CDR1 is SGHAT and CDR2 is FQNNGV. The CDR3 is 17 residues long. The CDR3 sequence is CASIVPGLAGDTGELFF.

The gene calls are TRBV29-1 and TRBJ2-7; TCRdb proposes TRBD1, but this gene call is untestable without DNA. Looked up from germline, CDR1 is SQVTM and CDR2 is ANQGSEA. The CDR3 is made up of 12 amino acids. CDR3 amino acids: CSVEDREYEQYF.

The chain combines TRBV6-4 with TRBJ2-3; TCRdb's assignment of TRBD2 cannot be checked, as there is no DNA. Germline V gives CDR1 MRHNA, CDR2 SNTAGT. This CDR3 has 15 residues. This CDR3 is CASSSGEGGADTQYF.

The chain joins TRBV2 to TRBJ2-1; with no DNA, the TCRdb D assignment of TRBD1 cannot be verified. CDR1 is SNHLY and CDR2 is FYNNEI in the germline V gene. This CDR3 spans 17 amino acids. The CDR3 reads CASMRDSFAYANNEQFF.